The entry that follows covers one TCR beta chain sequence. This clonotype occurred a few times. What this receptor recognizes is not known. There are no base qualities to consult, and no much larger clone falls within one base. These data are taken from a study of blood T cells in healthy people across ages (dated by TCRdb to between 2014 and 2017). At the level of the whole study: In model experiments, template switching captured roughly one uniquely barcoded TCR beta cDNA molecule for every two T cells. The study measured age-related changes in TCR beta repertoire diversity using deep sequencing normalized with unique cDNA molecular identifiers. The donors were split into four age groups: young (average 16 years), middle-aged (over 35), aged (more than 55) and long-lived (roughly 80). To avoid experimental bias, donors of different ages were randomly spread across the sequencing lanes. Using the same blood draw, the study looked at two additional independent replicas of 1 million unique cDNA reads for two donors, one aged 18 to 30 and the other aged 80 or older. Beyond this particular receptor, the publication reports: Compared with the aged group, more naive CD4+ T cells, fewer expanded clones and increased TCR diversity were shown by the long-lived group, suggesting age selection. Since profiling was done on bulk unsorted PBMCs, naive and antigen-experienced compartments could not be conclusively compared. There was a strong correlation between observed TCR beta diversity and the percentage of naive T cells measured by flow cytometry. As age increased, observed TCR beta diversity per million T cells dropped in a roughly linear way, and a significant reduction was already evident by age 40. Estimates of total diversity based on one million sequenced T cells were considered lower bounds and underestimates. Because the CMV infection status of the donors was unknown, age-related changes in expanded clonotypes may potentially have been confounded.

Systemically healthy Caucasian individuals from Russia, some 40 in total and aged roughly 6 to 95 years, were included as donors. Approximately 10 milliliters of peripheral blood were collected from each donor into EDTA-treated Vacutainer tubes. PBMCs were isolated by Ficoll-Paque density-gradient centrifugation, with at least 7 million obtained per sample. Total RNA was extracted from PBMCs with Trizol reagent, with at least 5.5 micrograms obtained per sample. Naive CD45RAhigh/CD27high T cell percentages were measured by flow cytometry on a PBMC aliquot from every donor. According to the germline V gene, CDR1 reads SGHTA and CDR2 reads FQGNSA. V is trimmed back by 4 bases and J by 13 bases, and the junction contains 16 bases that no gene match accounts for. The CDR3, from cysteine to phenylalanine, totals 16 residues. Only CDR3 DNA remains: 48 bases, in frame from the first base. The library was generated by 5' RACE. Sequencing was carried out with an Illumina HiSeq 2500. The second PCR ran for roughly 6 to 11 cycles and used a J-beta primer mix along with a sample-barcoded 5' primer. A unique molecular identifier was introduced onto each TCR beta cDNA molecule by a template-switch 5' adaptor carrying 12 random nucleotides. Each sample yielded at least 2.5 million CDR3-containing paired-end reads. The Mint cDNA synthesis kit, primed by a TRBC-specific oligonucleotide, was used to synthesize first-strand cDNA from all RNA. After uracil-DNA glycosylase treatment, a first 18-cycle PCR used universal primers M1SS and BC2_uni_R on all cDNA. On the study's bioinformatics: For normalization, 1 million high-quality reads, each with a distinct molecular identifier, were randomly selected from each sample. Instead of being binned into consensus sequences, reads that shared molecular identifiers were thrown out. MiTCR, with a Q25 quality threshold and the strictest error-elimination algorithm, was used for CDR3 identification, clonotype clustering and error correction. A nonparametric unseen species model using Euler transformation provided a lower-bound estimate of total TCR beta diversity. TCRdb handled the public reads itself, with Q25 trimming in fastp and clone calling in MiXCR, and kept productive beta chains. Records with the same CDR3 protein are collapsed into one entry carrying the most frequent genes and DNA. TCRdb's processing, not the authors', yielded these V and J calls. Counted in this sample were about 800,000 distinct CDR3 sequences; roughly 64% of them appeared once. Roughly 22% of the sample lies in the top ten.

The chain joins TRBV7-2 to TRBJ1-6, and TRBD1 matches 7 of the central bases. The specimen was blood. The TCR sequence derives from a man aged 30 to 39 in good health. The CDR3 region: CASSSGFRTGLVPLHF. The base sequence is TGTGCCAGCAGCTCCGGCTTCAGGACAGGACTTGTCCCCCTCCACTTT.